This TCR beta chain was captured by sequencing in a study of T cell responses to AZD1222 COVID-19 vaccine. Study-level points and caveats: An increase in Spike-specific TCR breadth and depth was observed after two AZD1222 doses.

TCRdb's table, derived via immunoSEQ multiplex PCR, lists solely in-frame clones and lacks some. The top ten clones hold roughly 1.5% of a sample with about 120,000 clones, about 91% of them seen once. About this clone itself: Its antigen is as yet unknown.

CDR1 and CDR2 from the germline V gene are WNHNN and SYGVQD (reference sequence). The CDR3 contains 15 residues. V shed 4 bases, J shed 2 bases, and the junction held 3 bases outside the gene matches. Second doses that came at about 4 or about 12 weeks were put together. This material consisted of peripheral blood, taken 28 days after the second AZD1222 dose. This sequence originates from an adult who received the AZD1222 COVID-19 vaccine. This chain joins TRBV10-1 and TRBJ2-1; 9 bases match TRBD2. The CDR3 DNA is TGCGCCAGCAGTGTGAGCGGGGGGCCCTACAATGAGCAGTTCTTC. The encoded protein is CASSVSGGPYNEQFF.